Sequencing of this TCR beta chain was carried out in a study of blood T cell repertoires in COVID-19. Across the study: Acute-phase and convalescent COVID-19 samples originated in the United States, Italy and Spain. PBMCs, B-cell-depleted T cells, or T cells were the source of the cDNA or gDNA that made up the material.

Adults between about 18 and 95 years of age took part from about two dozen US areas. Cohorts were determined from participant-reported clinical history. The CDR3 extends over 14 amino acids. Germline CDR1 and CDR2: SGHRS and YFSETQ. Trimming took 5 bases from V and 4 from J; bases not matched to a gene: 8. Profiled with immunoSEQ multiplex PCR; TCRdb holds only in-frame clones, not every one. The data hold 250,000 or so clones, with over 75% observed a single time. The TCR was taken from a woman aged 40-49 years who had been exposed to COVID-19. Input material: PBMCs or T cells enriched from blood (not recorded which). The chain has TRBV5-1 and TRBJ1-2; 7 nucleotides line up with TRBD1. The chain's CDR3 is CASRTTGVGYGYTF. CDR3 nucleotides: TGCGCCAGCAGAACAACAGGGGTTGGCTATGGCTACACCTTC.